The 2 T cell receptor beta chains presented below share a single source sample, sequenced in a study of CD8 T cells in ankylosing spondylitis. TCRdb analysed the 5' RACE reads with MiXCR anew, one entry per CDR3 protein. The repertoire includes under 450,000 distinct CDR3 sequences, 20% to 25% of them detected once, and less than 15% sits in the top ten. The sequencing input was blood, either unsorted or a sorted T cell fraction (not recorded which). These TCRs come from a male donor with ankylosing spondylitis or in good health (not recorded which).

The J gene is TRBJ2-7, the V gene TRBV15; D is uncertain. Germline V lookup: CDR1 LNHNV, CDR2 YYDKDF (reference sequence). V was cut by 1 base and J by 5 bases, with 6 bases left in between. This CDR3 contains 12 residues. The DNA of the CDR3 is TGTGCCACCAGCAGAGGGATCGACGAGCAGTACTTC. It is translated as CATSRGIDEQYF.

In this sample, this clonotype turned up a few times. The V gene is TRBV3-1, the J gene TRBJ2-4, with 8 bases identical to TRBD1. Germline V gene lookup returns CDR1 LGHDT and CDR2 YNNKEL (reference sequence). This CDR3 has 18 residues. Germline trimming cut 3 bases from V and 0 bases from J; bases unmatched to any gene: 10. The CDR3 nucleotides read TGTGCCAGCAGCCAGGCCGGACAGGGATCCCTAGCCAAAAACATTCAGTACTTC. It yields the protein CASSQAGQGSLAKNIQYF. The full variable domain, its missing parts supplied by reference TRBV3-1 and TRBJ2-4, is DTAVSQTPKYLVTQMGNDKSIKCEQNLGHDTMYWYKQDSKKFLKIMFSYNNKELIINETVPNRFSPKSPDKAHLNLHINSLELGDSAVYFCASSQAGQGSLAKNIQYFGAGTRLSVL.